This T cell receptor beta chain came from a study of T cell responses to AZD1222 COVID-19 vaccine. Points from the study as a whole: Nearly half of spike-specific TCRs reportedly target variant regions that are unmutated in the B.1.351 and B.1.1.7 variants. It was only a handful of AZD1222 recipients who were seropositive at baseline.

The data were produced by immunoSEQ multiplex PCR, yet TCRdb's version contains in-frame clones alone and is incomplete. The table has roughly 120,000 clones, about 88% seen once. As regards this clone: As yet, its antigen is unknown.

Germline V gene data show CDR1 as SGHRS and CDR2 as YFSETQ. V was clipped by 3 bases and J by 5 bases, with 8 bases between them. This CDR3 has 12 residues. The chain employs TRBV5-1 and TRBJ1-1, with D perhaps matching TRBD1 (5 bases). The starting material was peripheral blood, obtained 28 days after the second AZD1222 dose. This sequence originates from an adult who received the AZD1222 COVID-19 vaccine. CDR3 coding DNA: TGCGCCAGCAGCTCCAGGGCTACTGAAGCTTTCTTT. This sequence encodes CASSSRATEAFF.